The TCR beta chain under discussion was sequenced for a study of T cell changes during pregnancy in multiple sclerosis. The J segment lost 6 bases and the V segment lost 2 bases, leaving 5 bases of the junction unmatched. CDR1 is SGHTA, CDR2 FQGNSA, per germline. The CDR3 covers 14 residues. The method was immunoSEQ multiplex PCR; TCRdb's version includes in-frame clones alone and lacks a portion of them. This table has tens of thousands of clones, roughly 87% appearing once. Sequencing used CD4+ T cells from peripheral blood mononuclear cells, obtained after pregnancy. The TCR sequence derives from a female donor with multiple sclerosis, enrolled in a pregnancy study. The chain is built from TRBV7-2 and TRBJ2-3, with TRBD2 matching over 7 bases. The DNA for the CDR3 is TGTGCCAGCAGCTTACGAGCGGGGACCGATACGCAGTATTTT. Its translation: CASSLRAGTDTQYF.